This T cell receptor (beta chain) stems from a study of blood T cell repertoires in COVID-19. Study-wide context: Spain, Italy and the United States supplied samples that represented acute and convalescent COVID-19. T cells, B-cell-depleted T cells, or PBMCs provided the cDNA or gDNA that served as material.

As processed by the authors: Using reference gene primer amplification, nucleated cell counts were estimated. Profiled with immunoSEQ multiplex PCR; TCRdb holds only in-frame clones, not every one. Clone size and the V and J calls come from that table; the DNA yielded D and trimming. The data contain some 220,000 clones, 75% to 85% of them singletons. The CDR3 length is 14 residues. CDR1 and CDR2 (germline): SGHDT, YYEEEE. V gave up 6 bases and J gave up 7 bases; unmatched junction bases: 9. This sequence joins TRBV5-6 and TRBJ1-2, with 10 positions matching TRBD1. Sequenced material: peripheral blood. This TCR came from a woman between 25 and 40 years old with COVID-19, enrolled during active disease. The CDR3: CASTRQGAAGGYTF. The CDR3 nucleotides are TGTGCCAGCACCCGACAGGGGGCAGCAGGTGGCTACACCTTC.